The TCR beta chain described here comes from a study of T cell responses to AZD1222 COVID-19 vaccine. The study, taken as a whole, reports: Per reports, nearly half of all spike-specific TCRs target regions that are unmutated in variants. A mostly white British donor set with more females was recruited, and clonal diversity was possibly underestimated. Across spike, vaccine-associated CD4 TCRs were found, dominant at 160-218 and 743-854.

This table comes from immunoSEQ multiplex PCR, and its TCRdb copy is limited to in-frame clones, with some not included. The sample carries around 130,000 clones, approximately 83% recorded once. The V and J ends lost 3 bases and 8 bases, in that order; junction bases with no gene match: 7. The germline gives CDR1 GTSNPN, CDR2 SVGIG (reference sequence). The CDR3 extends over 14 amino acids. Comment on this clone: Its antigen remains unknown.

This clonotype was obtained from an adult in good health. The chain links TRBV30 to TRBJ1-2; 12 positions agree with TRBD1. The source material was peripheral blood, sampled on day 0 of AZD1222 vaccination. CDR3 in amino acids: CAWSRGQGARGYTF. The CDR3 coding sequence is TGTGCCTGGAGCCGGGGACAGGGGGCGCGAGGCTACACCTTC.